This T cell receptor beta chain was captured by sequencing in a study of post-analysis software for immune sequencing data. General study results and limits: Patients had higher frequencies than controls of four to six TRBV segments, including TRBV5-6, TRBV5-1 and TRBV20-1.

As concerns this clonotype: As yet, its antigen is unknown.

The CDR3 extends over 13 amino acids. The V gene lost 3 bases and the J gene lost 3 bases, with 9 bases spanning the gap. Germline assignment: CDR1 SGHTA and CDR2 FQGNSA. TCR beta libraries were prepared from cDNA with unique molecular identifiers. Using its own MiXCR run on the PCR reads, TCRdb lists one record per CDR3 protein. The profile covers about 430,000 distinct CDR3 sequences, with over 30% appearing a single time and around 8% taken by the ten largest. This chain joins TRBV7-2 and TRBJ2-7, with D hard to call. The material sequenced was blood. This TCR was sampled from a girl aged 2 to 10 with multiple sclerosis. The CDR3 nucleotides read TGTGCCAGCAGCTTTAGACTTAACTACGAGCAGTACTTC. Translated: CASSFRLNYEQYF.